This is a list of T cell receptor beta chains from one sample in a study of early T cells in non-severe SARS-CoV-2 infection. TCRdb fed the 5' RACE reads into MiXCR, producing one record per CDR3 protein. The sample holds tens of thousands of distinct CDR3 sequences; around 11% are singletons and the top ten take less than 4.5%. Input material: whole blood. These receptor sequences come from an adult who was a healthcare worker with PCR-confirmed SARS-CoV-2 infection or an uninfected control (not recorded which). Both conserved end residues are part of each CDR3. A D gene is named only where the DNA matches it firmly. Size is omitted from some rows. Given values are once, few, many or a class for expanded clones.

cdr3_aa | cdr3_nt | d_call | j_call | v_call | clone_size
CATSRDPAGGNEKLFF | TGTGCCACCAGCAGAGATCCGGCAGGGGGCAATGAAAAACTGTTTTTT | TRBD1 | TRBJ1-4 | TRBV15 | few
CASSPTGDPFGMNQPQHF | TGTGCCAGCTCACCAACAGGTGACCCGTTTGGAATGAATCAGCCCCAGCATTTT | NA | TRBJ1-5 | TRBV18 | NA
CASSLAGGRGNEQFF | TGTGCCAGCTCACTAGCGGGAGGGCGAGGTAATGAGCAGTTCTTC | TRBD2 | TRBJ2-1 | TRBV18 | few
CASNLRTGVFQPQHF | TGTGCCAGCAATTTACGGACAGGGGTTTTTCAGCCCCAGCATTTT | TRBD1 | TRBJ1-5 | TRBV2 | many
CASSPYSSGRANGDEQFF | TGTGCCAGCAGCCCATACTCTAGCGGGAGGGCCAATGGGGATGAGCAGTTCTTC | TRBD2 | TRBJ2-1 | TRBV9 | many
CASSPAAASELEQFF | TGTGCCAGCTCACCCGCTGCGGCAAGTGAACTAGAGCAGTTCTTC | NA | TRBJ2-1 | TRBV18 | NA
CASSVRDQPQHF | TGTGCCAGTAGTGTTCGAGATCAGCCCCAGCATTTT | NA | TRBJ1-5 | TRBV19 | NA
CASSRTGGGTDTQYF | TGTGCCAGCAGCCGGACAGGGGGCGGGACAGATACGCAGTATTTT | TRBD1 | TRBJ2-3 | TRBV5-4 | many
CASSLDRGQEYF | TGTGCCAGCAGCTTAGACAGGGGGCAAGAGTACTTC | TRBD1 | TRBJ2-7 | TRBV7-2 | NA
CASSQFGTGEETQYF | TGTGCCAGTAGCCAGTTCGGGACAGGTGAAGAGACCCAGTACTTC | TRBD1 | TRBJ2-5 | TRBV19 | few
CASTPGTSGLEQYF | TGTGCCAGCACCCCCGGGACTAGCGGACTCGAGCAGTACTTC | TRBD2 | TRBJ2-7 | TRBV6-2/TRBV6-3 | many
CASTLDRANEKLFF | TGTGCCAGCACCTTGGACAGGGCTAATGAAAAACTGTTTTTT | TRBD1 | TRBJ1-4 | TRBV2 | NA
CASSPLVKDTSGTEAFF | TGTGCCAGCTCACCACTTGTTAAGGACACCAGTGGCACTGAAGCTTTCTTT | NA | TRBJ1-1 | TRBV18 | many
CASSLMGQGRYEQFF | TGCGCCAGCAGCTTGATGGGACAGGGGAGGTACGAGCAGTTCTTC | TRBD1 | TRBJ2-1 | TRBV5-1 | few
CASSLRQGITDTQYF | TGTGCCAGCAGTTTAAGACAGGGGATTACCGATACGCAGTATTTT | TRBD1 | TRBJ2-3 | TRBV27 | few
CASSGTSGVPDTQYF | TGTGCCAGCAGCGGGACTAGCGGGGTCCCAGATACGCAGTATTTT | TRBD2 | TRBJ2-3 | TRBV11-2 | NA
CSARDTNGRASNQPQHF | TGCAGTGCTAGAGATACCAACGGGAGGGCGAGCAATCAGCCCCAGCATTTT | NA | TRBJ1-5 | TRBV20-1 | many
CASSKTSGGSYNEQFF | TGTGCCAGTAGTAAGACTAGCGGGGGGTCCTACAATGAGCAGTTCTTC | TRBD2 | TRBJ2-1 | TRBV19 | NA